A few counts support the clone carrying this TCR beta chain. The sample is drawn from a study of blood T cell repertoires in COVID-19. At the level of the study: Italy, Spain and the United States were the sources of the convalescent and acute COVID-19 samples.

Participant age was roughly 18 to 89 years, and participants resided in fewer than 25 US areas. Participants' own reports of clinical history determined their cohort assignment. Original data processing: Reference gene primer amplification gave estimated nucleated cell counts. Clones were read by immunoSEQ multiplex PCR, and TCRdb kept only the in-frame ones, dropping some. V and J calls and clone size are those listed in that table; D and trimming were worked out from the DNA. The sample yields approximately 300,000 clones, around 90% seen once. CDR1 is LGHNA, CDR2 YSLEER, per germline. The V and J ends lost 3 bases and 7 bases, in that order; junction bases with no gene match: 11. The CDR3 contains 15 residues.

Sequenced input: PBMCs or T cells enriched from blood (not recorded which). The TCR sequence derives from a woman aged 25-40 years who had recovered from COVID-19. The rearrangement links TRBV4-3 to TRBJ2-5; 7 bases align to TRBD2. The CDR3 reads CASSQRGGILGTQYF. The CDR3 DNA sequence: TGCGCCAGCAGCCAGAGGGGAGGGATTTTGGGGACCCAGTACTTC.